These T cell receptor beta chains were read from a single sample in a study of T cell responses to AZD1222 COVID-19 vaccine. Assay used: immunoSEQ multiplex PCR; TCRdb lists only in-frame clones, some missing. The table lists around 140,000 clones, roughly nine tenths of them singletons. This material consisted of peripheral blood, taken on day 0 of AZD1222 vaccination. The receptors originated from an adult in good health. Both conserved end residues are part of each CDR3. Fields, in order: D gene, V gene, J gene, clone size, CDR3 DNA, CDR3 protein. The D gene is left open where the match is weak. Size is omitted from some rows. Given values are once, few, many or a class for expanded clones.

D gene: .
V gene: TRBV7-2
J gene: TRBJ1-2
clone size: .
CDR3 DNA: TGTGCCAGCAGCTTAGGGGGGGACTATGGCTACACCTTC
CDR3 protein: CASSLGGDYGYTF

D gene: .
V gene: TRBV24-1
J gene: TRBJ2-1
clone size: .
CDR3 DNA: TGTGCCACCAGTGATCCCCGAGTAGCCTTTTACAATGAGCAGTTCTTC
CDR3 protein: CATSDPRVAFYNEQFF

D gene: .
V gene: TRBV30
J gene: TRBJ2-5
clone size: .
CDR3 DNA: TGTGCCTTCGGAGGGGGCAGGTTGGAGACCCAGTACTTC
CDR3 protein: CAFGGGRLETQYF

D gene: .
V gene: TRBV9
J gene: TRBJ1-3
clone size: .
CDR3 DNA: TGTGCCAGCAGCGTAGAGGTAGGAGGGTCTGGAAACACCATATATTTT
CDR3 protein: CASSVEVGGSGNTIYF

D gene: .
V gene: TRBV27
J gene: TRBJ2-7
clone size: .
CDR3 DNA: TGTGCCAGCCGTTACCGGCAGGGGTCCTACGAGCAGTACTTC
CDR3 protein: CASRYRQGSYEQYF

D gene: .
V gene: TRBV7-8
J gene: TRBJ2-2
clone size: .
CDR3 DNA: TGTGCCAGCAGCTTAGCGCGTCCCGGGGAGCTGTTTTTT
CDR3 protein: CASSLARPGELFF

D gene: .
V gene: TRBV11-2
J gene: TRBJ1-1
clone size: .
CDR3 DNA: TGTGCCAGCAGCTTACAAGGGATGAACACTGAAGCTTTCTTT
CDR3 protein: CASSLQGMNTEAFF

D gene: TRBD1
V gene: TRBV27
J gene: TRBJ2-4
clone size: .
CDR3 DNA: TGTGCCAGCCGTACGGACAGGGCCAAAAACATTCAGTACTTC
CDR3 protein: CASRTDRAKNIQYF

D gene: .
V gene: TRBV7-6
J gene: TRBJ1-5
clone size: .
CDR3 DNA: TGTGCCACCGGTGGACACCGGTTGAAATATAGCAATCAGCCCCAGCATTTT
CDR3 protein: CATGGHRLKYSNQPQHF

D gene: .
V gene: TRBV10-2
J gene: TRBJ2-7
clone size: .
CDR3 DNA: TGCGCCAGCAGGGGAACCGGGACAAAGGCCTACGAGCAGTACTTC
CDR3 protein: CASRGTGTKAYEQYF

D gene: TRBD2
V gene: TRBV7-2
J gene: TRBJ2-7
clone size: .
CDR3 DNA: TGTGCCAGCAGCTTAGCCCGTCTAACTAGCGGGAGGGATTGGGCCTACGAGCAGTACTTC
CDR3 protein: CASSLARLTSGRDWAYEQYF

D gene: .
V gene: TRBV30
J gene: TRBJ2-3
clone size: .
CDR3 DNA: TGTGCCTGGGACCTCACATCAGATACGCAGTATTTT
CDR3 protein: CAWDLTSDTQYF

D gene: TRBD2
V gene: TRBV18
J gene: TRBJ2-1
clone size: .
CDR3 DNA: TGTGCCAGCTCACCAACTAGCGGCAGCTCCTACAATGAGCAGTTCTTC
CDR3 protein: CASSPTSGSSYNEQFF

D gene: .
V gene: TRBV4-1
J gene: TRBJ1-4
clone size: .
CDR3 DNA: TGCGCCAGCAGCCAAGCGCGTGGGGCGGTCTCGGGTGAAAAACTGTTTTTT
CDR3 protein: CASSQARGAVSGEKLFF

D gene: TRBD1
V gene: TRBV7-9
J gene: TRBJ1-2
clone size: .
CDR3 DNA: TGTGCCAGCAGCCTAGGGACAGGGGGTGGCTACACCTTC
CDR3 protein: CASSLGTGGGYTF

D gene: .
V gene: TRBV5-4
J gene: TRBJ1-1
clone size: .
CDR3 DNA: TGTGCCAGCAGCTGGTGGACCTCGGAAGCTTTCTTT
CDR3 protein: CASSWWTSEAFF

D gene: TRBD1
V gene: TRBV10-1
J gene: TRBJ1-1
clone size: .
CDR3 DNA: TGCGCCAGCAGTGCCCAGACAGGGGCCACTGAAGCTTTCTTT
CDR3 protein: CASSAQTGATEAFF

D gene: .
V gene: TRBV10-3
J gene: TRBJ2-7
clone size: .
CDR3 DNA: TGTGCCATCAGTGAGTCGGGGGCCCTCTACGAGCAGTACTTC
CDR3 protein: CAISESGALYEQYF

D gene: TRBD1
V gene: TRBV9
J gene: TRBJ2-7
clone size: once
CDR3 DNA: TGTGCCAGCAGCGCCACAGGGGGCACTTCGGCTGAGCAGTACTTC
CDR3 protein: CASSATGGTSAEQYF

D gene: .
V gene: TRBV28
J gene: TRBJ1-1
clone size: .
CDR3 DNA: TGTGCCAGCAGTTTATGGGCCTCAGGGGCGCGGGACACTGAAGCTTTCTTT
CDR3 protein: CASSLWASGARDTEAFF

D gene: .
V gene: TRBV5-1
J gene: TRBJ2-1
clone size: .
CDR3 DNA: TGCGCCAGCCAGACAGGTTTCGATGAGCAGTTCTTC
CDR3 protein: CASQTGFDEQFF

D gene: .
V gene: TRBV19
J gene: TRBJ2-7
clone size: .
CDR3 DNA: TGTGCCAGTAGTATAGCGAGGACTGGGTCCTACGAGCAGTACTTC
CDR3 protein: CASSIARTGSYEQYF

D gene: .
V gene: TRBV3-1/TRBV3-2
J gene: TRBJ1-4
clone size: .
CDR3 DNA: TGTGCCAGCAGCCAAGCGTCGGTAACAACTAATGAAAAACTGTTTTTT
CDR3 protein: CASSQASVTTNEKLFF

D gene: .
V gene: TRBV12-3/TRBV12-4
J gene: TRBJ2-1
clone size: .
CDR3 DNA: TGTGCCAGCAATATACTAGGTTGGGATGAGCAGTTCTTC
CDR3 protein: CASNILGWDEQFF

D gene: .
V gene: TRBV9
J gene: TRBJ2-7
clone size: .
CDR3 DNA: TGTGCCAGCAGCGTCGTAAGAGGAGGCGAGCAGTACTTC
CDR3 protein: CASSVVRGGEQYF

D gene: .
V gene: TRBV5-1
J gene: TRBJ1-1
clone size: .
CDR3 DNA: TGCGCCAGCACGGTCGGGGGCCTGAACACTGAAGCTTTCTTT
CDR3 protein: CASTVGGLNTEAFF

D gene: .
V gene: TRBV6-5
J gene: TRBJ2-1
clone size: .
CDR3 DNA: TGTGCCAGCAGTCAGGGAAGAAGCCCTAACAATGAGCAGTTCTTC
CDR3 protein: CASSQGRSPNNEQFF

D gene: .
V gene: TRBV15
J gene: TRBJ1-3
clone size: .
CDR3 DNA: TGTGCCACCAGCCCGGACCCCCGATTCGGAAACACCATATATTTT
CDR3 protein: CATSPDPRFGNTIYF

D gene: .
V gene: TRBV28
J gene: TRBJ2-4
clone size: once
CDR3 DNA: TGTGCCAGCAGTTCCCAGAGGCCCAGTCTGACCAAAAACATTCAGTACTTC
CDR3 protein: CASSSQRPSLTKNIQYF

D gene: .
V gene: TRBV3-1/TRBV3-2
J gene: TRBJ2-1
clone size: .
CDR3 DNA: TGTGCCAGCAGCGCGAGCGGCAGCTCCTACAATGAGCAGTTCTTC
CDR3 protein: CASSASGSSYNEQFF

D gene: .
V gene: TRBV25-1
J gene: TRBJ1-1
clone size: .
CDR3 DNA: TGTGCCAGCAGTGAATTGGCCGAAGCTTTCTTT
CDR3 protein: CASSELAEAFF

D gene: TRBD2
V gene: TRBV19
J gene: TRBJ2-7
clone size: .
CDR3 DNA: TGTGCCAGTAGTAGGGGACCGACTAGCGGGACATACGAGCAGTACTTC
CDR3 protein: CASSRGPTSGTYEQYF

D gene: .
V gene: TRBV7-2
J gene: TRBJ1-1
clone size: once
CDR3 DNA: TGTGCCAGCAGCAAACCACGCCCGGAGAACACTGAAGCTTTCTTT
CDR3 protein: CASSKPRPENTEAFF

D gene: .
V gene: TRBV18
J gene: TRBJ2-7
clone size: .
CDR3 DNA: TGTGCCAGCTCACCACCGAGGCCAGAGTACGAGCAGTACTTC
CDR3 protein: CASSPPRPEYEQYF

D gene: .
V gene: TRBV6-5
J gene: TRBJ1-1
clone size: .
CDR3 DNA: TGTGCCAGCAGTTACGATTTTAACCGGAACACTGAAGCTTTCTTT
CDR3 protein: CASSYDFNRNTEAFF

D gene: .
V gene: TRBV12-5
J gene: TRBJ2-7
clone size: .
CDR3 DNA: TGTGCTAGTGGTTTGGCCCTGGACAGCCGCCTCTCCTACGAGCAGTACTTC
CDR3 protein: CASGLALDSRLSYEQYF

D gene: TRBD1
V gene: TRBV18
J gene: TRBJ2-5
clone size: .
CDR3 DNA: TGTGCCAGCTCACCACGACAGGGATCGCAAGAGACCCAGTACTTC
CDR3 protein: CASSPRQGSQETQYF

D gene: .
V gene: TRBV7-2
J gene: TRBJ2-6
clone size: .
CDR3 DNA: TGTGCCACTAGGAGAGGGAGATCCCTAGGCGTCCTGACTTTC
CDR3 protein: CATRRGRSLGVLTF

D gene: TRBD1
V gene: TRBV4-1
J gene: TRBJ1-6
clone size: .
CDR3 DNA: TGCGCCAGCAGCGACTTAGGGACAGGACGGTATAATTCACCCCTCCACTTT
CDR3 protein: CASSDLGTGRYNSPLHF

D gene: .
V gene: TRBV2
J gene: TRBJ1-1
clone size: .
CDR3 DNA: TGTGCCAGCTCCCTGGGTGCCTCGGCTTTCTTT
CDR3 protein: CASSLGASAFF

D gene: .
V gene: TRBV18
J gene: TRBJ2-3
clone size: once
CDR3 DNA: TGTGCCAGCTCACCACCGCGGCAGGGGATCAGCACAGATACGCAGTATTTT
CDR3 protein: CASSPPRQGISTDTQYF

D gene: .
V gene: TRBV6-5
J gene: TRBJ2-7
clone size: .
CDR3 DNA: TGTGCCAGCAGTTACCTCCCAACTCACGAGCAGTACTTC
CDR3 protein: CASSYLPTHEQYF

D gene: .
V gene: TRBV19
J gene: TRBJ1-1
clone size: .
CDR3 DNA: TGTGCCAGTAGTATAGAAACGAACACTGAAGCTTTCTTT
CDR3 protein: CASSIETNTEAFF

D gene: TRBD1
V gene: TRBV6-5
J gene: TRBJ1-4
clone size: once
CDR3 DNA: TGTGCCAGCAGTTACTCAGGGGGCCCTTATGAAAAACTGTTTTTT
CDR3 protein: CASSYSGGPYEKLFF

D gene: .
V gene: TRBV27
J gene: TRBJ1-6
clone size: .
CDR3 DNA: TGTGCCAGCAGTTCCGGCGGCGGCGGCTCACCCCTCCACTTT
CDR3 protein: CASSSGGGGSPLHF

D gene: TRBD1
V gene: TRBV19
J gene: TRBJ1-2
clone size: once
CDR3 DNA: TGTGCCAGTAGTCCCCCCGGGACAGGAAATTATTTAAACTATGGCTACACCTTC
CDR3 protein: CASSPPGTGNYLNYGYTF

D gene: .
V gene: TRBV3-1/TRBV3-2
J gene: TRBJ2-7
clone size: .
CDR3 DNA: TGTGCCAGCAGCTTCGACCCGAGCTCCTACGAGCAGTACTTC
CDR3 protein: CASSFDPSSYEQYF

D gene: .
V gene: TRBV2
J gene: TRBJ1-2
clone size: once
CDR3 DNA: TGTGCCAGCAGTGGTAATACAGGGCGAGACTATGGCTACACCTTC
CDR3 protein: CASSGNTGRDYGYTF

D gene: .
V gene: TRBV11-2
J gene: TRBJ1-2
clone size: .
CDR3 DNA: TGTGCCAGCAGCTTAAGGGGCAACTATGGCTACACCTTC
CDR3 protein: CASSLRGNYGYTF

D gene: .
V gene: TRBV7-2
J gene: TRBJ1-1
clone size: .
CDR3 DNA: TGTGCCAGCAAACTTAAAGGGTGGTCGAACACTGAAGCTTTCTTT
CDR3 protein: CASKLKGWSNTEAFF

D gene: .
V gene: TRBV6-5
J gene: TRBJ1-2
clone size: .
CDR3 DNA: TGTGCCAGCAGTTACTCAAGGGCAGTCAACTATGGCTACACCTTC
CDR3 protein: CASSYSRAVNYGYTF

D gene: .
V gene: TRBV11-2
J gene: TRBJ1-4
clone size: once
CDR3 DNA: TGTGCCAGCAGCTTAGGCCCGGGGGGTAAACTGTTTTTT
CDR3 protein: CASSLGPGGKLFF

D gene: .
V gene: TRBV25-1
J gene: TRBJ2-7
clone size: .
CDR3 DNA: TGTGCCAGCAGTGACACAGGGTACGAGCAGTACTTC
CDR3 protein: CASSDTGYEQYF

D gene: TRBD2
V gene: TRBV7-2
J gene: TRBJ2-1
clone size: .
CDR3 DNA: TGTGCCAGCAGCTTAGTGGCGGGAGGGATATTCAGCTCCTACAATGAGCAGTTCTTC
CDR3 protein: CASSLVAGGIFSSYNEQFF

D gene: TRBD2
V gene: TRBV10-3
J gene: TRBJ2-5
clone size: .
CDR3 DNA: TGTGCCATCAGTGAGACTAGCGGAGGAGAGACCCAGTACTTC
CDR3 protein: CAISETSGGETQYF